This T cell receptor beta chain was profiled in a study of technical replicates of blood from a few donors. This CDR3 has 14 amino acids. Trimming removed 2 bases from V and 7 bases from J; junction bases left unmatched: 7. The germline V gene has CDR1 SNHLY and CDR2 FYNNEI. The protocol was immunoSEQ multiplex PCR, while the TCRdb copy is restricted to in-frame clones and leaves out a portion. This table holds around 53,000 clones, roughly 90% found once. The receptor was derived from a human donor in good health. Some clones in this sample may be carry-over from other donors' samples. Sequencing used PBMCs. J is TRBJ2-7 and V is TRBV2; 8 positions match TRBD2. The CDR3 nucleotides read TGTGCCAGCAGTGAAAAGCGGGAGAGTGGAGAGCAGTACTTC. Translation gives CASSEKRESGEQYF.